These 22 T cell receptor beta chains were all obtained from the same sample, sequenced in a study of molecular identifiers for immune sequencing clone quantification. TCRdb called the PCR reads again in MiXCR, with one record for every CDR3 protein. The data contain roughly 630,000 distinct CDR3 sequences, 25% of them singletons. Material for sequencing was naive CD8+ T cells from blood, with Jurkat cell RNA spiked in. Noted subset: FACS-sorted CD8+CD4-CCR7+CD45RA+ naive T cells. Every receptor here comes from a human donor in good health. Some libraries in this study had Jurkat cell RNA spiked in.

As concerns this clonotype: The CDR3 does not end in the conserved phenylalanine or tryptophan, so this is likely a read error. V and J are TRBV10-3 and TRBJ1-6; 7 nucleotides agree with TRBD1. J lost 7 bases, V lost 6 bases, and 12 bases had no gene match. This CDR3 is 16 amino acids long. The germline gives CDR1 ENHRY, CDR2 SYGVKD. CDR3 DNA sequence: TGTGCCATCAGCTCGACAGGGCTCTACGGGAATTCACCCCTCCACCTT. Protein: CAISSTGLYGNSPLHL.

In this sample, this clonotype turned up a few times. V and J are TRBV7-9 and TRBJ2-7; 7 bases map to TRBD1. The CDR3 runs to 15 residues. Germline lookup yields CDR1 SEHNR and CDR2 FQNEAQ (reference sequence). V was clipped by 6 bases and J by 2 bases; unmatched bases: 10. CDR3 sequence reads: CASSSADRVAYEQYF. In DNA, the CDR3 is TGTGCCAGCAGTTCTGCAGACAGGGTCGCCTACGAGCAGTACTTC.

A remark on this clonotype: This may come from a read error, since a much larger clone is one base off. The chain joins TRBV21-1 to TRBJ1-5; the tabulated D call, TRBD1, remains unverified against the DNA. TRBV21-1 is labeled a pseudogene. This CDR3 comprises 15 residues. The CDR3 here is CATRPRGPWVQPPHF. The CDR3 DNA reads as TGTGCCACCCGGCCGCGGGGACCATGGGTGCAGCCCCCGCATTTT.

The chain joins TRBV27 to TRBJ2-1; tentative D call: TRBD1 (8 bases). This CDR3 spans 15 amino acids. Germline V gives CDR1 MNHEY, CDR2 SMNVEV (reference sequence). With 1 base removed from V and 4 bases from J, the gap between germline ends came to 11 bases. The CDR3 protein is CASSLYRGGYNEQFF. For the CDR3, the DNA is TGTGCCAGCAGTTTATACAGGGGGGGGTACAATGAGCAGTTCTTC.

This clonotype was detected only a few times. CDR3 sequence: CASSRKGYNQPQHF. The CDR3 DNA reads as TGTGCCAGCAGCCGGAAGGGGTACAATCAGCCCCAGCATTTT. This chain joins TRBV6-2 or TRBV6-3 and TRBJ1-5; D is perhaps TRBD1 (5 bases). The germline V gene encodes CDR1 MNHEY and CDR2 SVGEGT. This CDR3 has 14 residues. V was cut by 6 bases and J by 3 bases, with 12 bases left in between.

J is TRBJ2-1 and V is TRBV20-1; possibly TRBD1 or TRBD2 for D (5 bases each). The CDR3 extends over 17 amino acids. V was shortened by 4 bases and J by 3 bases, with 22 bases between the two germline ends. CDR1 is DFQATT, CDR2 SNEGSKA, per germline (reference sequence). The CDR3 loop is CSAKETVAPSFYNEQFF. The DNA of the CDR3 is TGCAGTGCTAAGGAGACAGTTGCCCCTAGCTTCTACAATGAGCAGTTCTTC.

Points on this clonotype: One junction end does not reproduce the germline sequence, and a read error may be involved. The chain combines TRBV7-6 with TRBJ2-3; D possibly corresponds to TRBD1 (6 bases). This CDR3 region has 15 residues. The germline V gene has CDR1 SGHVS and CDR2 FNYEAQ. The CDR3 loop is CASSLSGASTYTQYF. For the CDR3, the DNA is TGTGCCAGCAGCTTATCAGGGGCTAGCACATATACGCAGTATTTT.

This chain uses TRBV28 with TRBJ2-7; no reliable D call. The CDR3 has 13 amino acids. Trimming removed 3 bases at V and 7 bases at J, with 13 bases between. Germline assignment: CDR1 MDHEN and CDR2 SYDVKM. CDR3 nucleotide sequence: TGTGCCAGCAGTTTGTGGTGTGCGAGGGAGCAGTACTTC. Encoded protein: CASSLWCAREQYF.

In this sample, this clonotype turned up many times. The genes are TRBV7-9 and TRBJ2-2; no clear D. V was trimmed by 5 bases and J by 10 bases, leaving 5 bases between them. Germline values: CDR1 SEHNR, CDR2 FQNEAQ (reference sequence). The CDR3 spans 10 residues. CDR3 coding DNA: TGTGCCAGCAGCCAAGTGGAGCTGTTTTTT. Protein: CASSQVELFF.

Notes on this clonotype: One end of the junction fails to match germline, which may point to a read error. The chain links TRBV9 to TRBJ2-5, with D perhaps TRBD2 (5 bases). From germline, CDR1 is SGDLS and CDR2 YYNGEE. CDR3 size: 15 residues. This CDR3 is CASSPDGKLEEIQYF. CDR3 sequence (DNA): TGTGCCAGCAGCCCCGACGGGAAGCTAGAAGAGATCCAGTACTTC.

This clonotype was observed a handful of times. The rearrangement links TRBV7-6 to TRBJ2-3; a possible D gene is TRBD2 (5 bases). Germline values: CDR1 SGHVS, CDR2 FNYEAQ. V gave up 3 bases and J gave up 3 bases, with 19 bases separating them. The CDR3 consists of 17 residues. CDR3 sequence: CASSLEAVASLTDTQYF. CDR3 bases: TGTGCCAGCAGCTTGGAAGCGGTAGCCTCTCTGACAGATACGCAGTATTTT.

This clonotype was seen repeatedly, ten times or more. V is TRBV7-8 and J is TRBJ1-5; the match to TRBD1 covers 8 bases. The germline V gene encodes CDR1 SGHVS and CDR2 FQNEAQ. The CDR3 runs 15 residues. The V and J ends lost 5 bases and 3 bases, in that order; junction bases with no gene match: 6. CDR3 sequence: CASSNPTGVNQPQHF. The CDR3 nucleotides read TGTGCCAGCAGCAACCCGACAGGGGTCAATCAGCCCCAGCATTTT. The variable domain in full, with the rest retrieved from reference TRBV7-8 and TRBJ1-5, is GAGVSQSPRYKVAKRGQDVALRCDPISGHVSLFWYQQALGQGPEFLTYFQNEAQLDKSGLPSDRFFAERPEGSVSTLKIQRTQQEDSAVYLCASSNPTGVNQPQHFGDGTRLSIL.

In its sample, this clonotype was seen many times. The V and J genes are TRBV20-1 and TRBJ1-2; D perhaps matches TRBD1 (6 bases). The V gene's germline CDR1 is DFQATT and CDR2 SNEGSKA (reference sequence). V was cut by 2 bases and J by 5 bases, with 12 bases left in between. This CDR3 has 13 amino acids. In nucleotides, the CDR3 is TGCAGTGCTAGAACCAAACAGGGTTATGGCTACACCTTC. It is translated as CSARTKQGYGYTF.

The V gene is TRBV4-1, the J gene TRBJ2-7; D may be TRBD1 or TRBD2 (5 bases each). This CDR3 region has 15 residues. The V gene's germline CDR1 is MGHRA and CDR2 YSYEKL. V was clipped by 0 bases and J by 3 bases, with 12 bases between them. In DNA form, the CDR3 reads TGCGCCAGCAGCCAAGAGGGGACCGCAGACTACGAGCAGTACTTC. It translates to CASSQEGTADYEQYF.

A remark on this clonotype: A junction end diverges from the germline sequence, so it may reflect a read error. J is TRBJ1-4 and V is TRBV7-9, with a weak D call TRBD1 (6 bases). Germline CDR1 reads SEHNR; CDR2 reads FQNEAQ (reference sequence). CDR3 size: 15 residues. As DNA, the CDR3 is TGTGCCAGCAGCCAAACACTAGGGGGTAATGGAAAACTGTTTTTT. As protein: CASSQTLGGNGKLFF. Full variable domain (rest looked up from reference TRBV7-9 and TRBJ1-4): DTGVSQNPRHKITKRGQNVTFRCDPISEHNRLYWYRQTLGQGPEFLTYFQNEAQLEKSRLLSDRFSAERPKGSFSTLEIQRTEQGDSAMYLCASSQTLGGNGKLFFGSGTQLSVL.

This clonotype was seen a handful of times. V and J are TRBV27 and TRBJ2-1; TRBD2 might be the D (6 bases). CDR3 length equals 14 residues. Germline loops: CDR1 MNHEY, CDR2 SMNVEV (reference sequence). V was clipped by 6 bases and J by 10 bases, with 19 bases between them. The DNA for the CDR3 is TGTGCCAGCAGGGGGGGACTCGAGAATATAGAGCAGTTCTTC. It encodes CASRGGLENIEQFF.

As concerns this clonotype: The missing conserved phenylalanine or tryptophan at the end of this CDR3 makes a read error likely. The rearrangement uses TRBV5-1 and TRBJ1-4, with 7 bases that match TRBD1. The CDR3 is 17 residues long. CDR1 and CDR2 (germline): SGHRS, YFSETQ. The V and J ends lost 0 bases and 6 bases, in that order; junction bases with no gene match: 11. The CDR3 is CASSLANLETGDEKLFL. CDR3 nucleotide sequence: TGCGCCAGCAGCTTGGCCAATCTCGAAACAGGGGATGAAAAACTGTTTCTT.

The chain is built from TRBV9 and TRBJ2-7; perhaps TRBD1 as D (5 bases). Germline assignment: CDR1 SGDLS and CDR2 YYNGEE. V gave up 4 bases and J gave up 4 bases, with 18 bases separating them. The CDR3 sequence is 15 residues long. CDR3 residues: CASSPADTRPYEQYF. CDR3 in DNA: TGTGCCAGCAGCCCCGCGGACACCCGGCCTTACGAGCAGTACTTC.

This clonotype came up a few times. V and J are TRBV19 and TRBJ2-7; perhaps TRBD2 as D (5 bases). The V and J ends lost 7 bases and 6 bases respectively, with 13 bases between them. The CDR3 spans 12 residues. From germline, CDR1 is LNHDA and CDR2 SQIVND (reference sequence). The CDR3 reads CASTTPGGEQYF. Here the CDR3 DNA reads TGTGCCAGTACCACCCCCGGAGGCGAGCAGTACTTC.

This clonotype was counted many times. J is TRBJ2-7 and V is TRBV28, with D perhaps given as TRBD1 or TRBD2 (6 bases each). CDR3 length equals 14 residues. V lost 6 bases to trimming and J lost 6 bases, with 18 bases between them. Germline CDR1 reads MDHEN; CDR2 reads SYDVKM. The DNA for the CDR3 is TGTGCCAGCAGCAGAAACGTGGGGGGCCGCGAGCAGTACTTC. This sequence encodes CASSRNVGGREQYF.

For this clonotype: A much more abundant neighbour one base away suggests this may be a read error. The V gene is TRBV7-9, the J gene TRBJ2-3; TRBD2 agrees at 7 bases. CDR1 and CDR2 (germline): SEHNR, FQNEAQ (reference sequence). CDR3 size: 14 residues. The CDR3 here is CAISHGRRTDTQYF. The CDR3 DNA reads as TGTGCCATCAGCCACGGGAGGCGCACAGATACGCAGTATTTT.

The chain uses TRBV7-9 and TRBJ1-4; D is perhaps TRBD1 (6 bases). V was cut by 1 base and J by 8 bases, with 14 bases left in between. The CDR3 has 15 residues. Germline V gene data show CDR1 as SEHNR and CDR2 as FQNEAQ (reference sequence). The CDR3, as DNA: TGTGCCAGCAGCTTAGTCGGCAGGGGAGACGAAAAACTGTTTTTT. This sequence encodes CASSLVGRGDEKLFF.